Below are 9 T cell receptor beta chains sequenced from a single sample in a study of T cells in Graves' hyperthyroidism and ophthalmopathy. Amplified TCR beta CDR3 regions came from RNA transcripts. A set of HTBI primers served as the primers for a first-round RT-PCR of the TCR CDR3. TCRdb re-called the multiplex PCR reads with MiXCR, one entry per CDR3 protein. The data show roughly 280,000 distinct CDR3 sequences, roughly 20% seen once. The sample taken for sequencing was blood. The receptors were sampled from a man in his thirties or forties with Graves' ophthalmopathy.

This clonotype was found many times. The J gene is TRBJ2-3, the V gene TRBV20-1, with a possible D match to TRBD2 (5 bases). The CDR3 length is 13 residues. V was trimmed by 5 bases and J by 2 bases, leaving 11 bases between them. CDR1 is DFQATT, CDR2 SNEGSKA, per germline (reference sequence). CDR3 loop: CSALYGLTDTQYF. The DNA of the CDR3 is TGCAGTGCTTTATACGGACTCACAGATACGCAGTATTTT.

This clonotype was seen many times. At one end the junction does not follow the germline gene, possibly because of a read error. The chain is built from TRBV28 and TRBJ2-2, with D possibly being TRBD2 (6 bases). CDR1 is MDHEN and CDR2 is SYDVKM in the germline V gene. This CDR3 region has 16 residues. This chain's CDR3 is CASSQEGQGRRGALFF. The DNA of the CDR3 is TGTGCCAGCAGCCAGGAGGGGCAGGGTCGAAGAGGGGCGCTGTTTTTT.

This clonotype was counted a few times. The rearrangement joins TRBV5-1 to TRBJ1-2; D ambiguous. Trimming pared 4 bases from V and 8 bases from J, leaving 18 bases between. Germline values: CDR1 SGHRS, CDR2 YFSETQ. The CDR3 spans 14 residues. CDR3 sequence (DNA): TGCGCCAGCAGCCCCCCCGCGGGAGATCGGGGCTACACCTTC. This encodes CASSPPAGDRGYTF.

This clonotype has just a few counts. The J gene is TRBJ2-1, the V gene TRBV6-1, with D unresolved. Per germline, CDR1 MNHNS and CDR2 SASEGT. This CDR3 is 12 amino acids long. V was trimmed by 2 bases and J by 9 bases, leaving 8 bases between them. CDR3 nucleotide sequence: TGTGCCAGCAGTGAACAGTCAATTGAGCAGTTCTTC. As protein: CASSEQSIEQFF.

This clonotype was seen more than once but under ten times. The chain couples TRBV2 to TRBJ2-7; D gene ambiguous. Between the trimmed V and J ends, which lost 2 bases and 1 base, there was a span of 12 bases. The CDR3 covers 15 residues. The germline V gene has CDR1 SNHLY and CDR2 FYNNEI. This chain's CDR3 is CASSERLGMSYEQYF. The CDR3 nucleotides read TGTGCCAGCAGTGAACGTCTGGGTATGTCCTACGAGCAGTACTTC.

The gene calls are TRBV7-2 and TRBJ2-3; 7 nucleotides line up with TRBD2. This CDR3 is built from 15 residues. J gave up 0 bases and V 5 bases, and 5 bases lay outside the gene matches. Looked up from germline, CDR1 is SGHTA and CDR2 is FQGNSA. The CDR3 DNA sequence: TGTGCCAGCAGCCCGCGGGGGACGAGCACAGATACGCAGTATTTT. It yields the protein CASSPRGTSTDTQYF.

This clonotype was counted only a few times. The rearrangement joins TRBV20-1 to TRBJ1-1; no clear D. Trimming shortened V by 0 bases and J by 0 bases, and 14 bases separated the two germline ends. Per germline, CDR1 DFQATT and CDR2 SNEGSKA (reference sequence). The CDR3 loop spans 16 amino acids. As DNA, the CDR3 is TGCAGTGCTAGAGATTTCAAAGGCGGGATGAACACTGAAGCTTTCTTT. Residues: CSARDFKGGMNTEAFF.

V gene TRBV28 combines with J gene TRBJ1-2; D possibly corresponds to TRBD1 (5 bases). The CDR3 is 14 residues long. Germline V CDR1 and CDR2: MDHEN, SYDVKM. V lost 4 bases and J 2 bases, leaving 11 bases between the germline ends. CDR3 residues: CASSSGRRNYGYTF. CDR3 sequence (DNA): TGTGCCAGCAGTTCGGGACGGCGAAACTATGGCTACACCTTC.

This clonotype was observed a handful of times. This may stem from a read error, because a much larger clone lies one nucleotide away. CDR3 in amino acids: CASSSDSFSYKQYF. The CDR3 DNA reads TGTGCCAGCAGCTCCGACAGCTTCTCCTACAAGCAGTACTTC. The chain employs TRBV3-1 and TRBJ2-7; D might be TRBD1 (5 bases). This CDR3 has 14 amino acids. Germline V lookup: CDR1 LGHDT, CDR2 YNNKEL (reference sequence).